These 32 T cell receptor beta chains originate from one sample sequenced in a study of human T cells and chemical hapten exposure. TCRdb reprocessed the RACE reads with MiXCR, giving one entry per CDR3 protein. Among 300,000 to 450,000 distinct CDR3 sequences listed, over 5% were seen once. Time point defined: pre-sensitization, week 0. Treatment here: therapeutic diphenylcyclopropenone sensitization with weekly scalp DPC. Specimen: whole blood, collected in connection with sensitization to the hapten diphenylcyclopropenone (DPC). These receptors were taken from a woman under 30 with alopecia areata. Some clones in this sample may be carry-over from other donors' samples.

In its sample, this clonotype was seen a few times. The V call is TRBV18, the J call TRBJ2-3; D gene ambiguous. Germline V lookup: CDR1 KGHSH, CDR2 LQKENI. The V end lost 3 bases, the J end lost 2 bases, and 12 bases lay between the germline ends. The CDR3 consists of 15 residues. The CDR3 is CASSPNDWTTDTQYF. As DNA, the CDR3 is TGTGCCAGCTCACCGAACGACTGGACCACAGATACGCAGTATTTT.

V is TRBV4-3 and J is TRBJ1-6; D might be TRBD1 (6 bases). V lost 0 bases to trimming and J lost 11 bases, with 11 bases between them. The germline V gene encodes CDR1 LGHNA and CDR2 YSLEER. This CDR3 is built from 14 residues. The CDR3 DNA follows: TGCGCCAGCAGCCAAGAGGACAGCCTTACACCCCTCCACTTT. Residues: CASSQEDSLTPLHF.

This clonotype has only a few counts. The rearrangement uses TRBV6-1 and TRBJ2-3; D is perhaps TRBD2 (5 bases). Germline lookup yields CDR1 MNHNS and CDR2 SASEGT. The CDR3 is made up of 19 amino acids. Trimming pared 0 bases from V and 7 bases from J, leaving 26 bases between. The CDR3 DNA reads TGTGCCAGCAGTGAAGCCGCGGTAAACCGAGGGCGCCGAGGGTATACGCAGTATTTT. This sequence encodes CASSEAAVNRGRRGYTQYF.

The sample holds many counts of this clonotype. V gene TRBV4-1 combines with J gene TRBJ1-4, with TRBD1 matching 9 bases. Trimming at V came to 4 bases and at J to 6 bases, leaving 9 bases not matched to a gene. The length of the CDR3 is 16 residues. Germline CDR1 reads MGHRA; CDR2 reads YSYEKL. The chain's CDR3 is CASSRLFRDRDEKLFF. As DNA, the CDR3 is TGCGCCAGCAGCCGCTTATTCCGGGACAGGGATGAAAAACTGTTTTTT.

The gene calls are TRBV28 and TRBJ2-7, with D perhaps matching TRBD1 (7 bases). The length of the CDR3 is 12 residues. In germline, CDR1 is MDHEN, CDR2 SYDVKM. The CDR3 DNA sequence: TGTGCGGTAGGAGGGGGCCTGTACGAGCAGTACTTC. This encodes CAVGGGLYEQYF.

This clonotype showed up just a few times. V usage is TRBV18 and J usage is TRBJ1-4; D gene unclear. The V gene lost 2 bases and the J gene lost 12 bases, with 10 bases spanning the gap. The CDR3 extends over 12 amino acids. Germline assignment: CDR1 KGHSH and CDR2 LQKENI. This CDR3 is CASSPGNSQLFF. CDR3 sequence (DNA): TGTGCCAGCTCACCAGGGAACAGTCAACTGTTTTTT.

This clonotype has only one observation. V and J are TRBV6-1 and TRBJ1-3; D ambiguous. V lost 6 bases to trimming and J lost 4 bases, with 10 bases between them. This CDR3 comprises 13 residues. Per the germline V gene, CDR1 is MNHNS and CDR2 is SASEGT. CDR3 bases: TGTGCCAGCAGGCACCGAAAAGGAAACACCATATATTTT. It is translated as CASRHRKGNTIYF.

This clonotype has more than one count but fewer than ten. The gene calls are TRBV6-1 and TRBJ2-6; no clear D. The CDR3 totals 18 residues. Looked up from germline, CDR1 is MNHNS and CDR2 is SASEGT. V was shortened by 4 bases and J by 1 base, with 17 bases between the two germline ends. In DNA form, the CDR3 reads TGTGCCAGCAGTGGGAGCACTGAGCCTGGGTCTGGGGCCAACGTCCTGACTTTC. Protein product: CASSGSTEPGSGANVLTF.

This clonotype occurred many times. This CDR3 reads CASSLSGGTDTQYF. The CDR3 bases are TGTGCCAGCAGCTTATCCGGGGGCACAGATACGCAGTATTTT. The chain recombines TRBV11-3 with TRBJ2-3; maybe TRBD2 (5 bases). The germline CDR1 and CDR2 sequences are SGHNT and YENEEA. CDR3 length: 14 residues. V lost 2 bases to trimming and J lost 1 base, with 7 bases between them.

This clonotype was detected only a few times. CDR3 in amino acids: CASSVGGEGTDTQYF. CDR3 coding DNA: TGTGCCAGCAGCGTAGGGGGGGAGGGCACAGATACGCAGTATTTT. V is TRBV9 and J is TRBJ2-3; D is perhaps TRBD2 (6 bases). There are 15 residues in the CDR3. V was cut by 0 bases and J by 1 base, with 9 bases left in between. CDR1 is SGDLS and CDR2 is YYNGEE in the germline V gene.

This clonotype was recorded many times. The chain employs TRBV27 and TRBJ1-6; D unclear. The CDR3 extends over 14 amino acids. Germline-derived CDR1 and CDR2 are MNHEY and SMNVEV (reference sequence). Trimming removed 1 base from V and 4 bases from J, with 5 bases in between. Written as DNA, the CDR3 is TGTGCCAGCAGTTTATACAGATATAATTCACCCCTCCACTTT. It specifies CASSLYRYNSPLHF.

The chain is built from TRBV20-1 and TRBJ1-1; D remains unclear. Germline CDR1 is DFQATT and CDR2 is SNEGSKA (reference sequence). This CDR3 has 13 residues. Deletions cut 2 bases from V and 3 bases from J, with 10 bases between. The CDR3 sequence: CSARNTMDTEAFF. CDR3 bases: TGCAGTGCTAGAAACACGATGGACACTGAAGCTTTCTTT.

This clonotype was detected only a few times. The gene calls are TRBV18 and TRBJ1-5; possible D gene TRBD1, 6 bases. The CDR3 is 14 residues long. CDR1 KGHSH and CDR2 LQKENI come from the germline V gene. Deletions cut 6 bases from V and 1 base from J, with 10 bases between. The CDR3 DNA follows: TGTGCCAGCTCTGGGGGGCTCAGCAATCAGCCCCAGCATTTT. As protein: CASSGGLSNQPQHF.

This clonotype was counted only a few times. This chain joins TRBV13 and TRBJ2-7; TRBD2 matches 7 bases. This CDR3 comprises 17 residues. The germline V gene encodes CDR1 PRHDT and CDR2 FYEKMQ (reference sequence). V was clipped by 2 bases and J by 8 bases; unmatched bases: 18. The DNA of the CDR3 is TGTGCCAGCAGCTTATTCGTCTCCGGGACTACCTTTTCCCAGCAGTACTTC. The encoded protein is CASSLFVSGTTFSQQYF. Using reference TRBV13 and TRBJ2-7 for the parts outside the CDR3, the full variable domain is AAGVIQSPRHLIKEKRETATLKCYPIPRHDTVYWYQQGPGQDPQFLISFYEKMQSDKGSIPDRFSAQQFSDYHSELNMSSLELGDSALYFCASSLFVSGTTFSQQYFGPGTRLTVT.

The chain combines TRBV25-1 with TRBJ1-4, with D uncertain. V was trimmed by 4 bases and J by 6 bases, leaving 12 bases between them. CDR3 size: 14 residues. Germline V lookup: CDR1 MGHDK, CDR2 SYGVNS. The CDR3 nucleotides read TGTGCCAGCAGTGTTTCTCGTAGCGATGAAAAACTGTTTTTT. Its protein is CASSVSRSDEKLFF.

There are a few counts of this clonotype. This chain joins TRBV6-5 and TRBJ2-5; 9 bases agree with TRBD1. With V trimmed by 7 bases and J by 2 bases, 5 bases remained unmatched. This CDR3 comprises 14 residues. The V gene's germline CDR1 is MNHEY and CDR2 SVGAGI. CDR3 coding DNA: TGTGCCAGCATGGGGGGGACAGGGCAAGAGACCCAGTACTTC. Translation gives CASMGGTGQETQYF.

The chain couples TRBV5-6 to TRBJ1-4; D is ambiguous. The CDR3 has 16 amino acids. CDR1 is SGHDT, CDR2 YYEEEE, per germline. V dropped 4 bases and J dropped 0 bases, with 13 bases sitting between them. The CDR3 DNA reads as TGTGCCAGCAGCATCGGACGGTATGCAACTAATGAAAAACTGTTTTTT. It codes for CASSIGRYATNEKLFF.

This clonotype was counted many times. V and J are TRBV28 and TRBJ1-1; D ambiguous. CDR3 length: 14 amino acids. With 1 base removed from V and 2 bases from J, the gap between germline ends came to 8 bases. Germline CDR1 is MDHEN and CDR2 is SYDVKM. The CDR3 region is CASSLLVRNTEAFF. Here the CDR3 DNA reads TGTGCCAGCAGTTTATTAGTGAGAAACACTGAAGCTTTCTTT. Together with reference TRBV28 and TRBJ1-1, the CDR3 gives the full variable domain: DVKVTQSSRYLVKRTGEKVFLECVQDMDHENMFWYRQDPGLGLRLIYFSYDVKMKEKGDIPEGYSVSREKKERFSLILESASTNQTSMYLCASSLLVRNTEAFFGQGTRLTVV.

The chain recombines TRBV12-3 or TRBV12-4 with TRBJ2-1; 12 bases line up with TRBD2. Trimming cost V 3 bases and J 10 bases; bases outside gene matches: 7. The CDR3 is 15 amino acids. The CDR3 sequence is CASSFLASGGAEQFF. The CDR3 region has the DNA TGTGCCAGCAGTTTCCTGGCTAGCGGGGGGGCGGAGCAGTTCTTC.

This clonotype was found a few times. The chain carries TRBV12-3 or TRBV12-4 and TRBJ1-2, with D tentatively TRBD1 (5 bases). The CDR3 is 12 residues long. Trimming took 3 bases from V and 8 from J, leaving 10 bases between them. CDR3 sequence: CASSLAGRGYTF. The CDR3 DNA is TGTGCCAGCAGTTTGGCGGGGCGAGGCTACACCTTC.

This clonotype was seen many times. The chain uses TRBV7-3 and TRBJ1-4, with TRBD1 identical over 8 bases. Germline V CDR1 and CDR2: SGHTA, FQGTGA. The CDR3 spans 15 residues. Trimming took 5 bases from V and 5 from J; bases not matched to a gene: 7. Written as DNA, the CDR3 is TGTGCCAGCAGCGCGTCAGGGGGCCTAAATGAAAAACTGTTTTTT. This codes for CASSASGGLNEKLFF.

This clonotype came up many times. The chain is built from TRBV18 and TRBJ2-3, with D possibly TRBD2 on 6 matching bases. CDR1 and CDR2 from the germline V gene are KGHSH and LQKENI. With 0 bases removed from V and 4 bases from J, the gap between germline ends came to 8 bases. The CDR3 covers 14 residues. The CDR3 coding sequence is TGTGCCAGCTCACCACCGGGGGGACCAGATACGCAGTATTTT. Amino acids: CASSPPGGPDTQYF.

The genes are TRBV4-1 and TRBJ2-3, with 15 bases aligning to TRBD2. V dropped 6 bases and J dropped 0; count of bases not matched to a gene: 4. The CDR3 is 17 amino acids. Germline V gene sequence: CDR1 MGHRA, CDR2 YSYEKL. CDR3 amino acids: CASRLGTSGGSTDTQYF. In nucleotides, the CDR3 is TGCGCCAGCAGACTCGGGACTAGCGGGGGGAGCACAGATACGCAGTATTTT.

Ten or more counts support this clonotype. V gene TRBV6-2 or TRBV6-3 combines with J gene TRBJ2-1; D is possibly TRBD1 (5 bases). V was trimmed by 5 bases and J by 0 bases, leaving 17 bases between them. The germline V gene encodes CDR1 MNHEY and CDR2 SVGEGT. The CDR3 is 17 amino acids. The CDR3 DNA follows: TGTGCCAGCAGTACGGCTTACAGGAGAAGCTCCTACAATGAGCAGTTCTTC. Protein sequence: CASSTAYRRSSYNEQFF.

This clonotype was seen a handful of times. The chain recombines TRBV7-2 with TRBJ2-3; 12 bases fit TRBD2. The CDR3 covers 21 residues. V shed 1 base, J shed 2 bases, and the junction held 16 bases outside the gene matches. The V gene's germline CDR1 is SGHTA and CDR2 FQGNSA. For the CDR3, the DNA is TGTGCCAGCAGCTTAGTCCGGACTCCTAGCGGGGGGGCCTGGGACACAGATACGCAGTATTTT. As protein: CASSLVRTPSGGAWDTDTQYF.

This chain's CDR3 is CASTPGGGYGYTF. The CDR3 nucleotides read TGTGCCAGCACCCCTGGGGGAGGCTATGGCTACACCTTC. The chain combines TRBV12-3 or TRBV12-4 with TRBJ1-2, with D possibly TRBD1 on 5 matching bases. The CDR3 loop spans 13 amino acids. The V and J ends lost 7 bases and 4 bases respectively, with 13 bases between them.

This clonotype was recorded at least ten times. The chain uses TRBV24-1 and TRBJ2-6; the D is unclear. CDR1 KGHDR and CDR2 SFDVKD come from the germline V gene. Trimming cost V 9 bases and J 1 base, with 6 bases left between them. This CDR3 comprises 13 residues. The CDR3 loop is CATGDSGANVLTF. CDR3 sequence (DNA): TGTGCCACCGGGGATTCTGGGGCCAACGTCCTGACTTTC.

In its sample, this clonotype was seen a few times. The chain is built from TRBV6-1 and TRBJ2-7; 7 nucleotides match TRBD1. This CDR3 region has 15 residues. Germline trimming cut 4 bases from V and 1 base from J; bases unmatched to any gene: 7. In germline, CDR1 is MNHNS, CDR2 SASEGT. Written as DNA, the CDR3 is TGTGCCAGCAGTGGACAGGGTACGAAATCCTACGAGCAGTACTTC. Its translation is CASSGQGTKSYEQYF.

This clonotype has ten or more counts. The rearrangement joins TRBV3-1 to TRBJ2-6; TRBD2 is a possible D gene (6 bases). The V gene's germline CDR1 is LGHDT and CDR2 YNNKEL (reference sequence). The length of the CDR3 is 18 residues. V lost 3 bases and J 0 bases, leaving 15 bases between the germline ends. CDR3 in DNA: TGTGCCAGCAGCCACCTCTCGGGACTCCTCTCTGGGGCCAACGTCCTGACTTTC. Translation gives CASSHLSGLLSGANVLTF.

This clonotype has a count of ten or more. The V call is TRBV7-2, the J call TRBJ2-3; D is undetermined. The CDR3 runs to 14 residues. V dropped 5 bases and J dropped 6 bases, with 15 bases sitting between them. CDR1 is SGHTA and CDR2 is FQGNSA in the germline V gene. CDR3 sequence reads: CASSPRASRDTQYF. The CDR3 nucleotides read TGTGCCAGCAGCCCCCGTGCCTCCCGGGATACGCAGTATTTT.

This clonotype was recorded at least ten times. The gene calls are TRBV4-1 and TRBJ2-5; a weak D match, TRBD2 (6 bases). V dropped 4 bases and J dropped 2 bases, with 20 bases sitting between them. Germline V gene lookup returns CDR1 MGHRA and CDR2 YSYEKL. The CDR3 totals 17 residues. CDR3 in DNA: TGCGCCAGCAGCCCTGGGGCCAGAGAGGGAGGACAAGAGACCCAGTACTTC. Translating it yields CASSPGAREGGQETQYF.

This clonotype was counted ten times or more. The chain employs TRBV6-2 or TRBV6-3 and TRBJ1-2, with TRBD1 identical over 7 bases. The CDR3 loop spans 14 amino acids. Germline V gives CDR1 MNHEY, CDR2 SVGEGT. Unmatched junction bases numbered 9, after V lost 6 bases and J lost 5 bases. The CDR3 here is CASRPGGSDYGYTF. The CDR3 DNA follows: TGTGCCAGCAGACCAGGGGGGTCGGATTATGGCTACACCTTC.